This paragraph reports one T cell receptor beta chain. This likely comes from a read error, as the CDR3 has no conserved phenylalanine or tryptophan at its end. This record belongs to a study of shared clonotypes between healthy human individuals. Study-level background: Per-donor plates numbered three CD4 naive, three CD4 memory, two CD8 naive and one CD8 memory.

Looked up from germline, CDR1 is SQVTM and CDR2 is ANQGSEA. The CDR3 is made up of 12 amino acids. V was cut by 1 base and J by 7 bases, with 11 bases left in between. In the sorted-subset replicate PCRs, about 190 ng DNA, 25,000 to 35,000 T cell genomes, was used. Authors' analysis steps: ImmunoSEQ sequences covered only the junction and lacked quality scores; filtering therefore differed. Clones were read by immunoSEQ multiplex PCR, and TCRdb kept only the in-frame ones, dropping some. V and J calls and clone size are given by that table; D and trimming were obtained from the DNA. The sample has 2 million to 3 million clones; 85% to 95% are singletons.

The sequence was collected from a man younger than 35 in good health. The chain employs TRBV29-1 and TRBJ2-7; D is perhaps TRBD2 (5 bases). Sequenced: naive CD4+ T cells sorted from blood. This sample's subset: CD45RA+ positively selected. The CDR3 here is CSVEGGLTEQYL. The CDR3 DNA reads as TGCAGCGTTGAAGGCGGGCTTACAGAGCAGTACCTC.